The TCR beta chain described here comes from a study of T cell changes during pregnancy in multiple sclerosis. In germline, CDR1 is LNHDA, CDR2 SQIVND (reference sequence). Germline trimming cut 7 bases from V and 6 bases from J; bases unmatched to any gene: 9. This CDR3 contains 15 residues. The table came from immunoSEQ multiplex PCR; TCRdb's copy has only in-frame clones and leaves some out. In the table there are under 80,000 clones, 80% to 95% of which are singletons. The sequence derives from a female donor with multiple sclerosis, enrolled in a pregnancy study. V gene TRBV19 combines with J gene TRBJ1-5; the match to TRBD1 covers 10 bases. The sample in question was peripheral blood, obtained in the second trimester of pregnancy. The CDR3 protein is CASNDVGQGSQPQHF. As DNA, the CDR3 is TGTGCCAGTAATGACGTGGGACAGGGGAGTCAGCCCCAGCATTTT.